This T cell receptor beta chain was sequenced in a study of T cell repertoires in cytomegalovirus infection. Study context: In public TCR beta signatures, there were indications of both CMV infection and matching HLA type. Study results and caveats: Ex vivo, HLA-C-restricted CMV-specific TCR beta clonotypes prevailed over the rest of the response. Frequencies of public TCR beta families were cumulated, and this identified carriers of CMV plus the relevant HLA.

One entry per CDR3 protein, called by TCRdb with MiXCR from the reads. The repertoire holds approximately 500,000 distinct CDR3 sequences, with 16% as singletons. This clonotype was counted between two and nine times. The target antigen is unknown. A junction end diverges from the germline sequence, so it may reflect a read error. The CDR3 is made up of 11 amino acids. Sequenced sample: CD8+ T cells from PBMCs. The V gene is TRBV12-3 or TRBV12-4, the J gene TRBJ2-7; 9 bases fit TRBD1. The sequence came from a human donor in good health (CMV status not recorded). Some clones in this sample may be carry-over from other donors' samples. In DNA, the CDR3 is TGTGCCAGCAGCCCGGGGACAGGGAGGTCCTTC. Protein sequence: CASSPGTGRSF.